The 13 T cell receptor beta chains presented below share a single source sample, sequenced in a study of graft-versus-host responses after intestinal transplantation. Profiling relied on immunoSEQ multiplex PCR, and the TCRdb table lists in-frame clones only, not all of them. This table has about 98,000 clones, under 85% appearing once. These receptors lack a known antigen. This material consisted of unstimulated CD8+ T cells sorted from spleen or lymph node cells, taken before intestinal transplant. Receptor source: a human donor who received an intestinal transplant.

The gene calls are TRBV7-3 and TRBJ2-3; TRBD2 matches 8 bases. The CDR3 extends over 16 amino acids. Looked up from germline, CDR1 is SGHTA and CDR2 is FQGTGA. The J segment lost 0 bases and the V segment lost 4 bases, leaving 6 bases of the junction unmatched. This CDR3 is CASSSVAGPSTDTQYF. DNA for the CDR3: TGTGCCAGCAGCTCGGTAGCGGGGCCTAGCACAGATACGCAGTATTTT.

V gene TRBV4-1 combines with J gene TRBJ2-5, with D possibly being TRBD1 (7 bases). CDR1 MGHRA and CDR2 YSYEKL come from the germline V gene. V gave up 4 bases and J gave up 5 bases, with 17 bases separating them. This CDR3 has 15 amino acids. The CDR3 here is CASSPLAGGQETQYF. In DNA, the CDR3 is TGCGCCAGCAGCCCCCTGGCAGGGGGGCAGGAGACCCAGTACTTC.

The chain is built from TRBV27 and TRBJ2-5; 11 bases are shared with TRBD1. The DNA end favors TRBJ2-7, so the J call may be wrong. CDR1 MNHEY and CDR2 SMNVEV come from the germline V gene (reference sequence). This CDR3 region has 15 residues. Here the CDR3 reads CASSFGQGAGYEQYF. CDR3 coding DNA: TGTGCCAGCAGTTTTGGACAGGGGGCGGGCTACGAGCAGTACTTC.

The V and J genes are TRBV9 and TRBJ2-2; perhaps D is TRBD1 or TRBD2 (5 bases each). In germline, CDR1 is SGDLS, CDR2 YYNGEE. The CDR3 has 15 residues. Deletions cut 5 bases from V and 0 bases from J, with 11 bases between. CDR3 DNA: TGTGCCAGCAGGGGGACGCCCGCGAACACCGGGGAGCTGTTTTTT. Translating it yields CASRGTPANTGELFF.

This sequence joins TRBV29-1 and TRBJ1-1, with D perhaps matching TRBD1 (5 bases). From germline, CDR1 is SQVTM and CDR2 ANQGSEA. The ends were cut back, 6 bases at V and 0 bases at J, with 11 bases in the middle. The CDR3 has 13 residues. DNA for the CDR3: TGCAGCGTCTGGGGACCGCTGAACACTGAAGCTTTCTTT. Translation: CSVWGPLNTEAFF.

The J gene is TRBJ2-5, the V gene TRBV4-1; 8 bases are shared with TRBD2. With 0 bases clipped from V and 5 bases from J, the junction kept 5 bases outside the gene matches. Germline V CDR1 and CDR2: MGHRA, YSYEKL. The CDR3 covers 15 residues. Here the CDR3 reads CASSQDRGGLETQYF. In nucleotides, the CDR3 is TGCGCCAGCAGCCAAGATCGGGGGGGACTGGAGACCCAGTACTTC.

This sequence joins TRBV11-2 and TRBJ2-1; D is undetermined. V lost 6 bases and J 10 bases, leaving 19 bases between the germline ends. The germline gives CDR1 SGHAT, CDR2 FQNNGV. This CDR3 contains 14 residues. This chain's CDR3 is CASSAPGLDWEQFF. As DNA, the CDR3 is TGTGCCAGCAGTGCGCCGGGCCTCGATTGGGAGCAGTTCTTC.

This clone was counted a few times. The chain joins TRBV7-2 to TRBJ2-7, with 9 positions matching TRBD2. Germline V gene sequence: CDR1 SGHTA, CDR2 FQGNSA. The CDR3 contains 19 residues. The V segment lost 1 base and the J segment 3 bases; nucleotides outside the gene matches: 16. Here the CDR3 DNA reads TGTGCCAGCAGCTTAGGGACTGGGGCTAGCGGGATGATCGACTACGAGCAGTACTTC. Translation: CASSLGTGASGMIDYEQYF.

The table lists this clone with a count of one. The gene calls are TRBV11-3 and TRBJ2-5; D possibly corresponds to TRBD2 (9 bases). The CDR3 length is 19 residues. Trimming took 3 bases from V and 2 from J, leaving 25 bases between them. In germline, CDR1 is SGHNT, CDR2 YENEEA. DNA for the CDR3: TGTGCCAGCAGCTTCCCGGACAGGGAGCGGGAGGTACAACAAGAGACCCAGTACTTC. Its protein is CASSFPDREREVQQETQYF.

The chain recombines TRBV5-6 with TRBJ2-4; 9 positions agree with TRBD2. With 0 bases clipped from V and 0 bases from J, the junction kept 10 bases outside the gene matches. The CDR3 runs to 19 residues. The germline V gene encodes CDR1 SGHDT and CDR2 YYEEEE. In DNA form, the CDR3 reads TGTGCCAGCAGCTTGGAAGGCGGGGGGGCATTCCTAGCCAAAAACATTCAGTACTTC. Encoded protein: CASSLEGGGAFLAKNIQYF.

The V gene is TRBV4-1, the J gene TRBJ1-2, with TRBD1 matching over 7 bases. V lost 4 bases, J lost 4 bases, and 3 bases stayed unmatched. This CDR3 has 13 residues. From germline, CDR1 is MGHRA and CDR2 YSYEKL. The CDR3 loop reads CASSLGDSYGYTF. The CDR3 region has the DNA TGCGCCAGCAGCCTAGGGGACAGCTATGGCTACACCTTC.

The V and J genes are TRBV27 and TRBJ2-1; TRBD2 agrees at 7 bases. CDR1 is MNHEY, CDR2 SMNVEV, per germline (reference sequence). J lost 1 base, V lost 1 base, and 4 bases had no gene match. The CDR3 covers 16 residues. CDR3 in DNA: TGTGCCAGCAGTTTATTAGGCGGGGGATCCTACAATGAGCAGTTCTTC. This gives the protein CASSLLGGGSYNEQFF.

The chain uses TRBV4-2 and TRBJ1-2; D not resolved. In germline, CDR1 is LGHNA, CDR2 YNFKEQ. The CDR3 is 14 amino acids. V was pared by 1 base and J by 3 bases, with 9 bases between. CDR3 in DNA: TGTGCCAGCAGCCAAGTACCGGGAGACTATGGCTACACCTTC. Translated, it gives CASSQVPGDYGYTF.